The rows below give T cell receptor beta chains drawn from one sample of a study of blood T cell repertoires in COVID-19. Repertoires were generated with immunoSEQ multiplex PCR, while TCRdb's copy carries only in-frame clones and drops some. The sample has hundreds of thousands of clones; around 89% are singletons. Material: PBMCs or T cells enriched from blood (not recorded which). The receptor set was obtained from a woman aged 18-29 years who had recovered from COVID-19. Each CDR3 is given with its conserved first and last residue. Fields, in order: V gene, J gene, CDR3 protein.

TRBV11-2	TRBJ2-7	CASSWAHEQYF
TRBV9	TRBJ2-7	CASSVGLAASYEQYF
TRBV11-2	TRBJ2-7	CASSLPDYAYEQYF
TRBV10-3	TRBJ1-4	CAISGTGNEKLFF
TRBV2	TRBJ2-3	CASSESLTSGAYTQYF
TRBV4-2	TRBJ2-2	CASSRRASGGANTGELFF
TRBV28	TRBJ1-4	CASGANEKLFF
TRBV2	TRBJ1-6	CAIGQGANSPLHF
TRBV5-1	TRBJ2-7	CASRPSGTLSYEQYF
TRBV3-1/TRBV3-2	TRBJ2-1	CASSPDRGSSYNEQFF
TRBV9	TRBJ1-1	CASSPRAGLNTEAFF
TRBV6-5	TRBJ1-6	CASHQGTSNSPLHF
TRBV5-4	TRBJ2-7	CASSFGIPYEQYF
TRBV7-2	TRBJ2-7	CASSLMTGGLYEQYF
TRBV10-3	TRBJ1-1	CAIRERDRGTNTEAFF
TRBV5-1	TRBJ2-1	CASSLGGGVDEQFF
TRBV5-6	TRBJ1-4	CASSHTQGIATNEKLFF
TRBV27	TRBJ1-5	CASSLARGNQPQHF
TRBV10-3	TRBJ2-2	CAIRETANTGELFF
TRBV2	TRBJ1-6	CASSISGQVDSPLHF
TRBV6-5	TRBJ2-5	CASSLLRAVGETQYF
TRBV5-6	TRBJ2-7	CASSFFQGWAYEQYF
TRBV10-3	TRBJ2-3	CAISDPGTDTQYF
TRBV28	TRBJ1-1	CASSWAGTPKNTEAFF
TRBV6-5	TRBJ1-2	CASSYSQGSYGYTF
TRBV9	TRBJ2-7	CASSAFTGTINYEQYF
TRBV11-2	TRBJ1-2	CASSRGAGWYTF
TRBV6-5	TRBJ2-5	CASSSSWGVVETQYF
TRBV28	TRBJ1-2	CASRGVHYGYTF
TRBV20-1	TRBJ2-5	CSALKLETQYF
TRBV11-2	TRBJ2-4	CASSLDFSQGAAKNIQYF
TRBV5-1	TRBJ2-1	CASTLGSGDVEQFF
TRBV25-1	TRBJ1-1	CASSLTGMNTEAFF
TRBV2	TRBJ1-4	CASSARTGEKLFF
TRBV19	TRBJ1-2	CASSMSGQGSYGYTF
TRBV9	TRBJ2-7	CASSVGASSYEQYF
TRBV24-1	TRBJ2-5	CATSDYGETQYF
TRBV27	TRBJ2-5	CASSLRRGAQETQYF
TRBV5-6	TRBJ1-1	CASSSYRDKSQAFF
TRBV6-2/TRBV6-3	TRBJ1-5	CASSPRRDSNQPQHF
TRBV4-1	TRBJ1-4	CASSRTGVGPTNEKLFF
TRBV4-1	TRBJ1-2	CASSQDKSGADFYGYTF
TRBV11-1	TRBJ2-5	CASSGTVQETQYF
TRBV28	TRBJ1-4	CASSSSPGQAIFATNEKLFF
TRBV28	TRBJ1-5	CASISGNQPQHF
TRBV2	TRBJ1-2	CASSEEGVVGYTF
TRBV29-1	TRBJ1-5	CSVTGGSGNQPQHF
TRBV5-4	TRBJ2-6	CASSFGGRRGIGANVLTF
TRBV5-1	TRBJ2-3	CATKTGPGDTQYF
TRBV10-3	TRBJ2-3	CAISESFPAAGTDTQYF
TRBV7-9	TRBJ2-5	CASSLAGRETQYF
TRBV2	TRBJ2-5	CASIRGRGQETQYF
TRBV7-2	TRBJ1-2	CASSSPYQGDYGYTF
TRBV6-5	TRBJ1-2	CASRGTDFYGYTF
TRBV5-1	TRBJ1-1	CASSRGTVNTEAFF
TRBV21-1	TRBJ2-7	CASSKAGQGAYEQYF
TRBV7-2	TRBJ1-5	CASSSRGPGSNQPQHF
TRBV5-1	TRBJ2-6	CASTDIRAGANVLTF
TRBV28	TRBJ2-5	CASSLQETQYF
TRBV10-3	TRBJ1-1	CAIKVSGGFGRNTEAFF